This entry concerns a single TCR beta chain. Its antigen is not identified. The germline gene is not matched at one end of the junction; a read error may be the cause. Treatment here: approximately 11-day PBMC culture with coronavirus spike peptide pools or control peptides (ViraFEST assay). PBMCs, plated at roughly 2 million per well, were grown in the presence of 10 IU/ml IL-2 and 10 ug/ml peptide pools. The Oncomine TCR Beta short-read assay sequenced DNA from cultured CD4+ T cells. TCRdb passed the PCR reads through MiXCR, listing each CDR3 protein once. Of around 7,000 distinct CDR3 sequences listed, roughly 22% are singletons. This sample stems from a study of vaccination and CD4 T cells after COVID-19. From germline, CDR1 is MNHEY and CDR2 SVGAGI. This CDR3 comprises 14 residues.

This rearrangement joins TRBV6-5 to TRBJ2-4; D could derive from TRBD1 or TRBD2 (5 bases each). The sample in question was CD4+ T cells from blood, cultured in vitro, obtained after SARS-CoV-2 vaccination. This receptor was identified in a human donor who had recovered from COVID-19. CDR3 sequence: CASSYGTAKNIQYF. Here the CDR3 DNA reads TGTGCCAGTAGTTACGGGACAGCCAAAAACATTCAGTACTTC.